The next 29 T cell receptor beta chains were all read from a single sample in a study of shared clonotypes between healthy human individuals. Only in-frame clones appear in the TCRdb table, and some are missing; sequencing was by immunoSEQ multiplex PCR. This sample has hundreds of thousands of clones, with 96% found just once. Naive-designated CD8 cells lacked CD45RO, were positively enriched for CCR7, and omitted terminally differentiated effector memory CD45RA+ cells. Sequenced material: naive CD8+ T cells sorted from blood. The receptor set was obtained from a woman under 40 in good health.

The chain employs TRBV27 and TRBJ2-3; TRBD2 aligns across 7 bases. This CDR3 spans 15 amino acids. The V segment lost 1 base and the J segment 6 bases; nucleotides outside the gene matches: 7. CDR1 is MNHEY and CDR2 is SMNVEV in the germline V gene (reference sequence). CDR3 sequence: CASSLLGGGSDTQYF. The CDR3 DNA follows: TGTGCCAGCAGTTTATTGGGCGGGGGTTCGGATACGCAGTATTTT.

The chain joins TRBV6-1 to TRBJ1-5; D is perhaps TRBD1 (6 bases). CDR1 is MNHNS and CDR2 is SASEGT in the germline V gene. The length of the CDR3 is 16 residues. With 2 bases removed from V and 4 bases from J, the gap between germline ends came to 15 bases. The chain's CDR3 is CASSEMRGARNQPQHF. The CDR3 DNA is TGTGCCAGCAGTGAAATGAGGGGGGCCCGAAATCAGCCCCAGCATTTT.

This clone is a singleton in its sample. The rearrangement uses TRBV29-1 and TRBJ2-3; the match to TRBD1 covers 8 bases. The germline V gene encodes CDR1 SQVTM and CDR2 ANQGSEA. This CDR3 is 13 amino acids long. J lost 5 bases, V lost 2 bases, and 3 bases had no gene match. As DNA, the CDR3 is TGCAGCGTTGAAAAACAGGGGGAAGATACGCAGTATTTT. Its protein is CSVEKQGEDTQYF.

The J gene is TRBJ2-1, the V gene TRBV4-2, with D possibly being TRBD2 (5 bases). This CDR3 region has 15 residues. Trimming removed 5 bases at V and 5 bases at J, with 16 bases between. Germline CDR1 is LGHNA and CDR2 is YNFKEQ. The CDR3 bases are TGTGCCAGCAGCTCCGGGAAAGAGGGTCACAATGAGCAGTTCTTC. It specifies CASSSGKEGHNEQFF.

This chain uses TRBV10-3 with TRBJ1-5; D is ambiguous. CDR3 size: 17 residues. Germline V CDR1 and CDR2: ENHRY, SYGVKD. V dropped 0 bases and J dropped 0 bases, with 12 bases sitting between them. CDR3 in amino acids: CAISESSGPYSNQPQHF. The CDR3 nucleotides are TGTGCCATCAGTGAGTCTTCCGGGCCATATAGCAATCAGCCCCAGCATTTT.

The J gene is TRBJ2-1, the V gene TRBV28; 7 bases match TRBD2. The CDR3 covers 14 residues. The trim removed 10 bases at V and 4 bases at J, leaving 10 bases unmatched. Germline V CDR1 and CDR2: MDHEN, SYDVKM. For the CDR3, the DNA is TGTGCCACCACTTCCCTAGCGGTTTACAATGAGCAGTTCTTC. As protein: CATTSLAVYNEQFF.

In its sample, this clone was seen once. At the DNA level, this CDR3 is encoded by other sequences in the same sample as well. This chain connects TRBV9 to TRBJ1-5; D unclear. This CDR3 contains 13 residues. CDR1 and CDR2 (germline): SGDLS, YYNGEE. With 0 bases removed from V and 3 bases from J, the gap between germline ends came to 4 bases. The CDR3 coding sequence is TGTGCCAGCAGCGTAGGTCTCAATCAGCCCCAGCATTTT. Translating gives CASSVGLNQPQHF. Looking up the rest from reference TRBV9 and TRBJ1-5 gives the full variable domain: DSGVTQTPKHLITATGQRVTLRCSPRSGDLSVYWYQQSLDQGLQFLIQYYNGEERAKGNILERFSAQQFPDLHSELNLSSLELGDSALYFCASSVGLNQPQHFGDGTRLSIL.

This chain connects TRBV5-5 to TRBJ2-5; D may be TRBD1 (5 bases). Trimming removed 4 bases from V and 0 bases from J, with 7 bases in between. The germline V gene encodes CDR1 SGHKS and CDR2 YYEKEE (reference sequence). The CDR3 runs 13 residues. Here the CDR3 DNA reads TGTGCCAGCAGCCAGGACAACCAAGAGACCCAGTACTTC. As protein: CASSQDNQETQYF.

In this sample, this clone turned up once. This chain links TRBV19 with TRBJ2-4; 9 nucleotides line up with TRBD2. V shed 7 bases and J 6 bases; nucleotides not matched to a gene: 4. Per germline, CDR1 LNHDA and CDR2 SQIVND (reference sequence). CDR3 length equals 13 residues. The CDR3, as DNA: TGTGCCAGTACCCCAGCGGGGGGAAACATTCAGTACTTC. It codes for CASTPAGGNIQYF.

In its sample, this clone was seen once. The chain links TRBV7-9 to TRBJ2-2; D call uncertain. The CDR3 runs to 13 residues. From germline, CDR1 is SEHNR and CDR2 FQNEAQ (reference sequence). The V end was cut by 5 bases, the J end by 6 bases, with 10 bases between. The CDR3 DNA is TGTGCCAGCAGCCCCGCCAGGTCCGGGGAGCTGTTTTTT. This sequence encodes CASSPARSGELFF. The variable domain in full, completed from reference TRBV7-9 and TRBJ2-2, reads DTGVSQNPRHKITKRGQNVTFRCDPISEHNRLYWYRQTLGQGPEFLTYFQNEAQLEKSRLLSDRFSAERPKGSFSTLEIQRTEQGDSAMYLCASSPARSGELFFGEGSRLTVL.

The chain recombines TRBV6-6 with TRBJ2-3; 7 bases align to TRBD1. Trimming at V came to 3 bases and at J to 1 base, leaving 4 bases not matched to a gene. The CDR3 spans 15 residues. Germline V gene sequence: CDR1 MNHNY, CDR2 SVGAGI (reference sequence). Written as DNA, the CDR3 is TGTGCCAGCAGTTATTTAGGGGGCGGCACAGATACGCAGTATTTT. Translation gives CASSYLGGGTDTQYF.

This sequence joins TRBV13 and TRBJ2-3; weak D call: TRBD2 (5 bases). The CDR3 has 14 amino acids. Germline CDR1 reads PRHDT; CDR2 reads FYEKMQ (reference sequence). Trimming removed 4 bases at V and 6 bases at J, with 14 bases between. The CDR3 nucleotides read TGTGCCAGCAGCTCCGGACTCCCCAGGGATACGCAGTATTTT. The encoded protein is CASSSGLPRDTQYF.

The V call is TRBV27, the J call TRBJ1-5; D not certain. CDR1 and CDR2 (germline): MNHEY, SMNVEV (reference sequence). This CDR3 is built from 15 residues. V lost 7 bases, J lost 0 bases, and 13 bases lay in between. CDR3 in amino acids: CASNSGQYSNQPQHF. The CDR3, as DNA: TGTGCCAGCAATAGCGGGCAATATAGCAATCAGCCCCAGCATTTT.

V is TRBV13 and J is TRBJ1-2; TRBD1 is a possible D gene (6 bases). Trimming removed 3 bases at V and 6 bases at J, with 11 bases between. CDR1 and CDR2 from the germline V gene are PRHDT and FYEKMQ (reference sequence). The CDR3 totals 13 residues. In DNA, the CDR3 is TGTGCCAGCAGCTTCCAGGGGCAGCATGGCTACACCTTC. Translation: CASSFQGQHGYTF.

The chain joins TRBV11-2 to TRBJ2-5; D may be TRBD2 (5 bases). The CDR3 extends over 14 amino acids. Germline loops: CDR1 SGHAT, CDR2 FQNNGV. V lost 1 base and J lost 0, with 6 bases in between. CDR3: CASSLAGNQETQYF. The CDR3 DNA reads TGTGCCAGCAGCTTAGCGGGGAACCAAGAGACCCAGTACTTC.

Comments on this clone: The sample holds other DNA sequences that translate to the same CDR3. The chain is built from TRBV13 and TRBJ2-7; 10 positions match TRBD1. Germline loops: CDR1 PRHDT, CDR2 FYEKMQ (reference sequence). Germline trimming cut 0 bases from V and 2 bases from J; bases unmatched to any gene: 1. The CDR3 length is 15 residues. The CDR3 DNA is TGTGCCAGCAGCTTAGGCGGGACAGGGGCCTACGAGCAGTACTTC. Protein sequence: CASSLGGTGAYEQYF.

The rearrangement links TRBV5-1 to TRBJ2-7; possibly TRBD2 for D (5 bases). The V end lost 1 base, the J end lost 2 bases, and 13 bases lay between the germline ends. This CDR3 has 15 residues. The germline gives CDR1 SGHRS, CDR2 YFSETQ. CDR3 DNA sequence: TGCGCCAGCAGCTTGTATCGGGTCGGGACCTACGAGCAGTACTTC. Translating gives CASSLYRVGTYEQYF.

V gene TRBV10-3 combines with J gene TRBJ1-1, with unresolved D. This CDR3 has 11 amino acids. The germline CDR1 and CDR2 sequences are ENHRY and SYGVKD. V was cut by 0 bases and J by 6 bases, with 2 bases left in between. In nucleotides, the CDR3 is TGTGCCATCAGTGAGTCTGCTGAAGCTTTCTTT. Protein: CAISESAEAFF.

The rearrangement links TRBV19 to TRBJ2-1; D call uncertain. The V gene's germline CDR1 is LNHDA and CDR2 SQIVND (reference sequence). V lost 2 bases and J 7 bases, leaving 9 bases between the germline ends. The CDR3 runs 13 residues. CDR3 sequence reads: CASSISHRNEQFF. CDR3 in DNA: TGTGCCAGTAGTATATCCCACAGAAATGAGCAGTTCTTC.

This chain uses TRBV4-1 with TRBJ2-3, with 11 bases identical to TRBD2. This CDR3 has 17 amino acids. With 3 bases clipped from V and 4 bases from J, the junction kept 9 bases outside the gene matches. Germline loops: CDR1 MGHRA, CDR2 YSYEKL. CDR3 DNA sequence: TGCGCCAGCAGCCAGTTACAACTAGCGGGAGACCCAGATACGCAGTATTTT. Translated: CASSQLQLAGDPDTQYF.

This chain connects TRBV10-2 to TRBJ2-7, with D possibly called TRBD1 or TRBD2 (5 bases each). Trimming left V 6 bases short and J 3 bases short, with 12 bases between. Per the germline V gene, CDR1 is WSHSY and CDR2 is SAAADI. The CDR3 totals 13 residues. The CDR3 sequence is CASRRDGDYEQYF. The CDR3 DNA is TGCGCCAGCAGACGGGACGGAGACTACGAGCAGTACTTC.

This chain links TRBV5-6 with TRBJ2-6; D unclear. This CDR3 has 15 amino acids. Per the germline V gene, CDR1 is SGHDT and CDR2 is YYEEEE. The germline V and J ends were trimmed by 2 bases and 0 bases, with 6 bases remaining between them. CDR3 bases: TGTGCCAGCAGCTTATTCGGCTCTGGGGCCAACGTCCTGACTTTC. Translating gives CASSLFGSGANVLTF.

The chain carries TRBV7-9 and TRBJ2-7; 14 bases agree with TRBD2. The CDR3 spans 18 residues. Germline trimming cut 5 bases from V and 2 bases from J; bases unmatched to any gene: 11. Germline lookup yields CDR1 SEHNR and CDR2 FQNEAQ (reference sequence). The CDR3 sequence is CASSPGGTSGSLTYEQYF. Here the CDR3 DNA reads TGTGCCAGCAGCCCGGGCGGGACTAGCGGGAGTCTCACCTACGAGCAGTACTTC.

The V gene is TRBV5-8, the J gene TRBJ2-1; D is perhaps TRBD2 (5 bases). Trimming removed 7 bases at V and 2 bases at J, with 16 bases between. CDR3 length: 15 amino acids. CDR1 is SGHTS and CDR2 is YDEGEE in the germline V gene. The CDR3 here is CASPSSDGAYNEQFF. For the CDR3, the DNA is TGTGCCAGCCCCTCCTCGGACGGGGCCTACAATGAGCAGTTCTTC.

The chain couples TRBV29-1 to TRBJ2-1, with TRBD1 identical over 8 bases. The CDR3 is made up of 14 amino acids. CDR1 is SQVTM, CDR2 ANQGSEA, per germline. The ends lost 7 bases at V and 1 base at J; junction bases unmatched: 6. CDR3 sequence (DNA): TGCAGCGGGACAGGGTTCAGGTCCTACAATGAGCAGTTCTTC. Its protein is CSGTGFRSYNEQFF.

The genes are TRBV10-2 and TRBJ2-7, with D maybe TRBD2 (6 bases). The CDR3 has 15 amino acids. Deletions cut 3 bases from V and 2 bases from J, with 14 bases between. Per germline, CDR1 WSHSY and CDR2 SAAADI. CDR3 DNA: TGCGCCAGCAGTGAAAGCCGGGACTCTACCTACGAGCAGTACTTC. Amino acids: CASSESRDSTYEQYF.

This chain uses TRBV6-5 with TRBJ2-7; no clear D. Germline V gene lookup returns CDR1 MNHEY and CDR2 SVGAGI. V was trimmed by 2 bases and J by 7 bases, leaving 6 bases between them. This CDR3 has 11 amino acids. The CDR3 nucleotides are TGTGCCAGCAGTTACCTCCGGGAGCAGTACTTC. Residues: CASSYLREQYF.

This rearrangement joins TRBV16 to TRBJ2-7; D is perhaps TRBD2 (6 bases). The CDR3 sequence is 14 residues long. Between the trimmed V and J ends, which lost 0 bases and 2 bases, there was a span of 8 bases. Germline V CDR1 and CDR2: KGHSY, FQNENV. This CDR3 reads CASSQSPGAYEQYF. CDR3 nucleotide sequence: TGTGCCAGCAGCCAATCCCCGGGGGCCTACGAGCAGTACTTC.

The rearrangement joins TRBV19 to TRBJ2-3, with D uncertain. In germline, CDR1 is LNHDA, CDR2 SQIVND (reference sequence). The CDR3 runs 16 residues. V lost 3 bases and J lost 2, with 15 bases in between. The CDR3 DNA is TGTGCCAGTAGTATTGTCTTCTTAGGTTCCACAGATACGCAGTATTTT. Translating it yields CASSIVFLGSTDTQYF.